The T cell receptor (beta chain) under discussion was sequenced for a study of glioma-infiltrating T cells after dendritic cell vaccination (dated by TCRdb to 2016 to 2018). Background for the entire study: Of the 15 or so glioblastoma patients in the cohort, all drawn from Phase I and II dendritic cell vaccination trials, 9 were newly diagnosed and 6 had recurrent disease. To make the vaccine, monocyte-derived dendritic cells were cultured for about seven days with IL-4 and GM-CSF and then pulsed overnight with autologous tumor lysate. Patients received autologous tumor lysate-pulsed dendritic cell vaccination between 2003 and 2012. Tumor-infiltrating lymphocyte content was quantified and tumor and blood repertoires were compared in dendritic cell-vaccinated glioblastoma patients by deep sequencing of TCR beta CDR3 regions. Survival after dendritic cell vaccination was correlated with TCR sequencing metrics such as TIL content and the overlap between tumor and blood repertoires. Each patient was given three intradermal dendritic cell vaccine injections, spaced two weeks apart, in the arm below the axilla. Summary of the overall study and its limitations: The response model built on TCR overlap across three groups was characterized as speculative, with prospective validation still needed. The cohort was small and heterogeneous, few patients had complete blood and tumor sets, and even fewer had initial-recurrent tumor pairs. No direct relationship between TCR clonality and survival was found, suggesting a diverse polyclonal response may matter. Longer time to progression and overall survival after dendritic cell vaccination were predicted by higher estimated pretreatment TIL content.

Note on this clone: There is no known antigen for this receptor. Base qualities are not at hand, and no much larger clone is one base apart.

The immunoSEQ assay amplified TCRB CDR3 regions from around 2 micrograms of genomic DNA, or from all available DNA when less than that amount was available. The multiplex PCR relied on 60 forward primers for TCR V beta segments and 13 reverse primers for J beta segments. Synthetic control templates were spiked into each sample at limiting dilution to estimate reads per starting template. Sequencing produced 87 bp reads on the Illumina HiSeq System. Under the source paper's analysis protocol: PCR and sequencing errors were removed by a nearest neighbor algorithm that merged closely related sequences. TCR overlap was defined as the percentage of unique tumor TCR beta sequences that were also found in the peripheral blood of the same patient. This is the immuneACCESS table as TCRdb keeps it, with only in-frame sequences that have V and J called. A part of the clones is gone; compared with another copy, unresolved V genes explain less than half, and the rest is unexplained. That table supplies the V and J calls and clone size; D and trimming were determined from the DNA. The sample table holds tens of thousands of clones, of which almost 85% were seen once. The ten biggest clones cover less than 8.5% of the sample.

CDR1 is given as SNHLY and CDR2 as FYNNEI, both from the germline V gene. Here V drops 7 bases and J drops 1 base, and the junction holds 9 bases not matched to any gene. From the cysteine up to the phenylalanine, the CDR3 has a length of 15 residues. Only the CDR3 portion is preserved as DNA: 45 bases, with reading frame beginning at the first base. Patients were selected on the basis of adequate residual fresh-frozen tumor tissue and more than two years of available survival data. Although molecular status otherwise differed among the glioblastoma patients, no patient had an isocitrate dehydrogenase mutation. PBMC collection took place before vaccination, two weeks after the third vaccination, and at tumor progression if progression occurred. The Qiagen DNeasy Blood extraction Kit was used to extract genomic DNA.

The chain is encoded by TRBV2 joined to TRBJ1-2, with 7 junctional bases fitting TRBD1. This TCR derives from a human donor with glioblastoma. The material was blood, obtained before dendritic cell vaccination. The CDR3 loop reads CASNEGQSINYGYTF. The nucleotide sequence is TGTGCCAGCAACGAGGGACAGAGCATTAACTATGGCTACACCTTC. Joined to the reference TRBV2 and TRBJ1-2 proteins, this CDR3 gives the full variable domain: EPEVTQTPSHQVTQMGQEVILRCVPISNHLYFYWYRQILGQKVEFLVSFYNNEISEKSEIFDDQFSVERPDGSNFTLKIRSTKLEDSAMYFCASNEGQSINYGYTFGSGTRLTVV.